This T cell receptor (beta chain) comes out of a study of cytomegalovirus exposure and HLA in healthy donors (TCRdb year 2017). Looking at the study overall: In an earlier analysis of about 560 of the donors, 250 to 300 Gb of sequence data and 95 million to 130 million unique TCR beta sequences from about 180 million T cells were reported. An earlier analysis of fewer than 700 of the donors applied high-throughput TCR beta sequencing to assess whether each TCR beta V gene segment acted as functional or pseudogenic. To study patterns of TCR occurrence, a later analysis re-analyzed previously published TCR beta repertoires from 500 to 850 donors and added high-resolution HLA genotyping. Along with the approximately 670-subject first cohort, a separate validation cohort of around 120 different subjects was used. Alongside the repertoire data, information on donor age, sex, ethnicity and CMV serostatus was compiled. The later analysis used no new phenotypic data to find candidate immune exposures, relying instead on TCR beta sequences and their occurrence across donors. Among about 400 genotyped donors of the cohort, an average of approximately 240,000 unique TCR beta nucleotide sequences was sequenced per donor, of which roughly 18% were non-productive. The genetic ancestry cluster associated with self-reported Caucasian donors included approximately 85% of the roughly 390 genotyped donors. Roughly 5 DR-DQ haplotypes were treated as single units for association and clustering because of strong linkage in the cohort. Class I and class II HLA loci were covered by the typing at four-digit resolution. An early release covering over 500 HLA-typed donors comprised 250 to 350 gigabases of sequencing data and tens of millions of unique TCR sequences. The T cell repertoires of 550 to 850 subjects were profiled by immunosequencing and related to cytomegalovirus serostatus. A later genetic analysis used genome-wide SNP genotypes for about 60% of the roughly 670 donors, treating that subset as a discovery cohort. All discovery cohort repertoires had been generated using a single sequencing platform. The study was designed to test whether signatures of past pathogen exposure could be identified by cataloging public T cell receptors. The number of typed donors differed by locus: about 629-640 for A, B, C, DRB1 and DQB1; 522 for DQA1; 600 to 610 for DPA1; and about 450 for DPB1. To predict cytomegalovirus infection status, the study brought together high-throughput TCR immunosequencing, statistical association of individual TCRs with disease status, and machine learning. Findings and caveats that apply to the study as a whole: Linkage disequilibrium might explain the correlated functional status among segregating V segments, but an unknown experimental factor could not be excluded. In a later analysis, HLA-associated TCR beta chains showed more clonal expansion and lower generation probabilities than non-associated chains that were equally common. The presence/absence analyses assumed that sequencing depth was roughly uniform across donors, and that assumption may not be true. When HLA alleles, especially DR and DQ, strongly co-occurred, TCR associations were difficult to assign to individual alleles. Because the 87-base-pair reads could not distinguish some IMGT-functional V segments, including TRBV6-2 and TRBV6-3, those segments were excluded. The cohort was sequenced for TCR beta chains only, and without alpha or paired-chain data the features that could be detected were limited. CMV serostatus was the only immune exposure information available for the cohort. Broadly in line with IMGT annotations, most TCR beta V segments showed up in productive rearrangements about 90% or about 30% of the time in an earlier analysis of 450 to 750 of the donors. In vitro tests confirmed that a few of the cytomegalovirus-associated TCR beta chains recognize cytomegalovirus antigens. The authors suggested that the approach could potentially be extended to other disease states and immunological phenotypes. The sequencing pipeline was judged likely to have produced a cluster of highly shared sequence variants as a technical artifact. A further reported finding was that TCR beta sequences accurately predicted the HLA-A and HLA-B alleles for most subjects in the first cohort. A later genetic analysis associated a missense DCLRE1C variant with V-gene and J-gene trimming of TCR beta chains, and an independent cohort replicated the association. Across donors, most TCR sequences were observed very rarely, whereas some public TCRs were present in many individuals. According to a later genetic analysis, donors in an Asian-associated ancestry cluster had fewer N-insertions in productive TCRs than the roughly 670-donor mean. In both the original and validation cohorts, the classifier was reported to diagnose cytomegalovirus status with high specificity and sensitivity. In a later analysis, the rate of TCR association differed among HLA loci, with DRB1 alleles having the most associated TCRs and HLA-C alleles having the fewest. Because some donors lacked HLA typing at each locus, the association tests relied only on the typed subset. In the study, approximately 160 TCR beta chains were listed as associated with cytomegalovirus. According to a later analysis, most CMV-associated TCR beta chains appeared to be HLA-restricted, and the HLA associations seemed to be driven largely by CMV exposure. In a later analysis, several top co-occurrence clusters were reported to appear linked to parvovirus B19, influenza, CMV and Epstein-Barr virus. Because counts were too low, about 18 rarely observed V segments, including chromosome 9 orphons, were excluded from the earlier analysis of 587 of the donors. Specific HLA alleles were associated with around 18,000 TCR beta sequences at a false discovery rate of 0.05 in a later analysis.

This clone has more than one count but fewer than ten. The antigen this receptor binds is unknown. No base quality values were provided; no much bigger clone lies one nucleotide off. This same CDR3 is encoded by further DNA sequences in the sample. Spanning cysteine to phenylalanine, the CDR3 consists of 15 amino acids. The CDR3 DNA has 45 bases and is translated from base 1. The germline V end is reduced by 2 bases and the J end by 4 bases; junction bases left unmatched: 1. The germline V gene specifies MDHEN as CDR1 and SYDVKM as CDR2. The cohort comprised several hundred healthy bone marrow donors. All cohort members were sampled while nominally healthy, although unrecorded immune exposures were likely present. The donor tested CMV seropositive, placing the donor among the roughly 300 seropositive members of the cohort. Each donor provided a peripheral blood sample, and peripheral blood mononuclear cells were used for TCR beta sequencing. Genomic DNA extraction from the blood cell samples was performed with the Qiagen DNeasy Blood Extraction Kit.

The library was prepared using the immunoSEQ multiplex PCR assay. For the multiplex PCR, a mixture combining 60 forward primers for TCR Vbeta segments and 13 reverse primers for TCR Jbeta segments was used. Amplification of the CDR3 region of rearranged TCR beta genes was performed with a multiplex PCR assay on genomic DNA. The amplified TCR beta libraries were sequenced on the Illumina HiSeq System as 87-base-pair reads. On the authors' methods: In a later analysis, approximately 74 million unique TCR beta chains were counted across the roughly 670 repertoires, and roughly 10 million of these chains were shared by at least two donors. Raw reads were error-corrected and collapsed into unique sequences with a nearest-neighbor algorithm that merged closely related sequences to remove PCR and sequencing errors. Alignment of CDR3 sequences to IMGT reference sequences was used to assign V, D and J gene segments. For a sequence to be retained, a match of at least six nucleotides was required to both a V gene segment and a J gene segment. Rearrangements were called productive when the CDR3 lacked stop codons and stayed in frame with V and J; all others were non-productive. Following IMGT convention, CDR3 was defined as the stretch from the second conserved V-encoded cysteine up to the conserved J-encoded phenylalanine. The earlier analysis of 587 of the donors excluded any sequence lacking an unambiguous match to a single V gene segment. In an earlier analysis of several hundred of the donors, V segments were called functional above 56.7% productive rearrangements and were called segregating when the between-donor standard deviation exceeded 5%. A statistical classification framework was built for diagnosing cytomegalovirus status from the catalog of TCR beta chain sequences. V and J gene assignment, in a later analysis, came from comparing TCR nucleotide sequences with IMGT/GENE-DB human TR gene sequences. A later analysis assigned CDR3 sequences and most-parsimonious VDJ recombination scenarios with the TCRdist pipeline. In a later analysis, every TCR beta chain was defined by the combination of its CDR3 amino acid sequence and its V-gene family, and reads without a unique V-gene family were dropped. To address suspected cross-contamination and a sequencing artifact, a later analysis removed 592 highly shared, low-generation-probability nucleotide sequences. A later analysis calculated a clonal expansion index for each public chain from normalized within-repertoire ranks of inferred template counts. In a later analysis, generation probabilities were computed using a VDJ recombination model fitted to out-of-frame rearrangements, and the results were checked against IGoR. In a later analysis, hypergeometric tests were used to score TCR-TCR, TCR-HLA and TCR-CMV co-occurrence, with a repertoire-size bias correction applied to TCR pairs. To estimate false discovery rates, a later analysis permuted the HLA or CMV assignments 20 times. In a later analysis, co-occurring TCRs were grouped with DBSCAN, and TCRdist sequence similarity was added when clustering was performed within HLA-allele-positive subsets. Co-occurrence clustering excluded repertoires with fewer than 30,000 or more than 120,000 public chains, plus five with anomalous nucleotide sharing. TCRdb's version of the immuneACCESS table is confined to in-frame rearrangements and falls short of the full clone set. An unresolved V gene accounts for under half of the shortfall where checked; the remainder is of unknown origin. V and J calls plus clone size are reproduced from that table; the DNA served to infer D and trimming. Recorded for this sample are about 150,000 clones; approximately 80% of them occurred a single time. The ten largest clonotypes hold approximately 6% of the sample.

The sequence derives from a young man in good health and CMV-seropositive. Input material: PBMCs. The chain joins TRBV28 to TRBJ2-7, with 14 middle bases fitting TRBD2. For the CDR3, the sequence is CASSLGTSGSYEQYF. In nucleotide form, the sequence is TGTGCCAGCAGTTTAGGGACTAGCGGGAGTTACGAGCAGTACTTC.